Listed here are 8 T cell receptor beta chains from one sample, sequenced in a study of spatial heterogeneity in lung cancer. Each CDR3 protein is one row after TCRdb ran MiXCR on the 5' RACE reads. The sample has 7,000 to 8,000 distinct CDR3 sequences, roughly 7% seen once. The time point is: sample taken at primary tumor resection. No cells were sorted before sequencing. The whole RNA sequenced was extracted from tumor, nontumor lung or frozen PBMC. The material was PBMCs, obtained at surgery. The receptor set was obtained from a male donor with early-stage non-small cell lung cancer.

This clonotype was found many times. Within a library made for alpha chains, this beta chain is off target, and its count is uninformative. The chain combines TRBV5-1 with TRBJ2-3, with a tentative D call TRBD2 (5 bases). V was clipped by 2 bases and J by 2 bases, with 12 bases between them. Germline assignment: CDR1 SGHRS and CDR2 YFSETQ. There are 15 residues in the CDR3. The CDR3 region has the DNA TGCGCCAGCAGCTTTAGCGCCCATATCACAGATACGCAGTATTTT. Protein: CASSFSAHITDTQYF.

This clonotype is termed medium-sized. The library was designed around alpha chains, so this beta chain is a stray read whose abundance carries little weight. The rearrangement links TRBV29-1 to TRBJ1-1; D call uncertain. There are 14 residues in the CDR3. The ends were cut back, 6 bases at V and 1 base at J, with 15 bases in the middle. Germline CDR1 and CDR2: SQVTM and ANQGSEA. CDR3 protein: CSVLTWGSNTEAFF. The CDR3 coding sequence is TGCAGCGTGCTGACATGGGGATCGAACACTGAAGCTTTCTTT.

Ten or more counts support this clonotype. Found in a library prepared for alpha chains, this beta chain is an off-target read, and its abundance has little meaning. The rearrangement uses TRBV15 and TRBJ2-1, with D tentatively TRBD2 (6 bases). This CDR3 has 15 amino acids. Per germline, CDR1 LNHNV and CDR2 YYDKDF (reference sequence). V lost 5 bases to trimming and J lost 8 bases, with 19 bases between them. For the CDR3, the DNA is TGTGCCACCAGCGGCACCCACACTAGCAGCGATGAGCAGTTCTTC. Amino acids: CATSGTHTSSDEQFF.

This clonotype came up many times. Little can be read into the size of this beta chain, an off-target read in a library designed for alpha chains. The chain recombines TRBV10-3 with TRBJ2-1, with 7 bases lining up with TRBD2. This CDR3 contains 15 residues. V lost 3 bases, J lost 6 bases, and 8 bases stayed unmatched. Germline V lookup: CDR1 ENHRY, CDR2 SYGVKD. The CDR3 nucleotides are TGTGCCATCAGTGACAGCGGGAACGCGATCAATGAGCAGTTCTTC. Encoded protein: CAISDSGNAINEQFF.

About this clonotype: The library was built for alpha chains, so this beta chain is an off-target read and its size means little. V is TRBV29-1 and J is TRBJ2-7; TRBD1 matches at 8 bases. V lost 0 bases and J lost 4; bases outside the gene matches: 5. In germline, CDR1 is SQVTM, CDR2 ANQGSEA. This CDR3 region has 14 residues. This chain's CDR3 is CSVEDLTGGYEQYF. The CDR3 DNA is TGCAGCGTTGAAGATCTAACAGGGGGGTACGAGCAGTACTTC.

This clonotype was counted at least ten times. Just one base apart from a much larger clone, this may be a read error. This beta chain slipped into a library made for alpha chains as a stray read, so its size is not meaningful. The chain employs TRBV9 and TRBJ2-2, with a weak D call TRBD2 (7 bases). CDR3 length: 16 residues. Trimming removed 4 bases at V and 9 bases at J, with 22 bases between. From germline, CDR1 is SGDLS and CDR2 YYNGEE. The DNA of the CDR3 is TGTGCCAGCAGCCCCGAGATGGGGGGGGCCGGCAGGGAGCTGTTTTTT. It encodes CASSPEMGGAGRELFF. The variable domain in full, completed from reference TRBV9 and TRBJ2-2, reads DSGVTQTPKHLITATGQRVTLRCSPRSGDLSVYWYQQSLDQGLQFLIQYYNGEERAKGNILERFSAQQFPDLHSELNLSSLELGDSALYFCASSPEMGGAGRELFFGEGSRLTVL.

In regard to this clonotype: A much larger clone lies one base from this, so it may be a read error. This beta chain is an unintended read in a library built for alpha chains; its size means little. The genes are TRBV2 and TRBJ2-3; TRBD2 agrees at 12 bases. CDR3 length: 15 residues. Germline values: CDR1 SNHLY, CDR2 FYNNEI. The CDR3: CVSSGLAGSTDTQYF. CDR3 in DNA: TGTGTCAGCAGTGGACTAGCGGGGAGCACAGATACGCAGTATTTT. Looking up the rest from reference TRBV2 and TRBJ2-3 gives the full variable domain: EPEVTQTPSHQVTQMGQEVILRCVPISNHLYFYWYRQILGQKVEFLVSFYNNEISEKSEIFDDQFSVERPDGSNFTLKIRSTKLEDSAMYFCVSSGLAGSTDTQYFGPGTRLTVL.

This clonotype was detected many times. The library was designed around alpha chains, so this beta chain is a stray read whose abundance carries little weight. The gene calls are TRBV20-1 and TRBJ1-5, with D unresolved. Trimming pared 1 base from V and 6 bases from J, leaving 13 bases between. The CDR3 extends over 14 amino acids. Germline CDR1 and CDR2: DFQATT and SNEGSKA (reference sequence). The CDR3 DNA reads as TGCAGTGCTAGAGTCTTCGGGTCGAGTCAGCCCCAGCATTTT. Translated: CSARVFGSSQPQHF.